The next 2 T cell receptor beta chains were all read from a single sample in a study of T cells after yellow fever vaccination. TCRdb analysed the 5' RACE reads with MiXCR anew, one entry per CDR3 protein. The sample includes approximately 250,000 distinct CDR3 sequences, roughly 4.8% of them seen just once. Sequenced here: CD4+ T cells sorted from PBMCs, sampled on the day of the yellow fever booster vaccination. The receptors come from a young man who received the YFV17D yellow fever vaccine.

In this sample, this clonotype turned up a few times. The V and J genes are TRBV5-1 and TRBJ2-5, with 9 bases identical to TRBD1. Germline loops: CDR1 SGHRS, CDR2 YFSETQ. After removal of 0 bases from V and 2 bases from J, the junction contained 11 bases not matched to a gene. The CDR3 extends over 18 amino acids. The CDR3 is CASSLAGPTGGKQETQYF. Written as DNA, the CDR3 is TGCGCCAGCAGCTTGGCTGGGCCAACAGGGGGCAAACAAGAGACCCAGTACTTC.

CDR3 sequence reads: CASSKAPLGTGTDTQYF. CDR3 sequence (DNA): TGTGCCAGCAGCAAAGCGCCGCTCGGGACCGGCACAGATACGCAGTATTTT. This sequence joins TRBV21-1 and TRBJ2-3; the DNA was not used to check the table's D call, TRBD1. TRBV21-1 counts as a pseudogene. This CDR3 is built from 17 residues.